Listed below are T cell receptor beta chains from one sample, sequenced in a study of T cell changes during pregnancy in multiple sclerosis. Using immunoSEQ multiplex PCR, the repertoire was profiled, and TCRdb retains in-frame clones only, with some absent. Among around 48,000 clones listed, roughly 88% were seen once. The sample consisted of CD4+ T cells from peripheral blood mononuclear cells, taken in the second trimester of pregnancy. The receptors stem from a female donor with multiple sclerosis, enrolled in a pregnancy study. The CDR3 runs from the conserved cysteine through the conserved F or W. Fields, in order: V gene, D gene, J gene, clone size, CDR3 DNA, CDR3 protein. D genes are given only for firm matches. Not all rows give a size; the values are once, few, many and, for expanded clones, a class.

TRBV6-5	.	TRBJ1-2	.	TGTGCCAGCAGAAGGAAGGGGGACTATGGCTACACCTTC	CASRRKGDYGYTF
TRBV2	.	TRBJ2-7	few	TGTGCCAGCAAGCCGCTGGGGCTAAAAGGCTACGAGCAGTACTTC	CASKPLGLKGYEQYF
TRBV2	TRBD2	TRBJ2-7	.	TGTGCCAGCCAATCTAGCGGGAGGGCCGGCGAGCAGTACTTC	CASQSSGRAGEQYF
TRBV19	.	TRBJ1-2	.	TGTGCCAGTAGTATTAGGAGGGGCCCCTACGACTATGGCTACACCTTC	CASSIRRGPYDYGYTF
TRBV7-9	.	TRBJ1-1	.	TGTGCCAGCAGCCCGCATCGGGGGAAGAACACTGAAGCTTTCTTT	CASSPHRGKNTEAFF
TRBV19	.	TRBJ2-3	.	TGTGCCAGTGAACCGACCTGGGGCGATACGCAGTATTTT	CASEPTWGDTQYF
TRBV18	TRBD1	TRBJ1-4	.	TGTGCCAGCTCCGACAGGGGGTACTATGAAAAACTGTTTTTT	CASSDRGYYEKLFF
TRBV19	.	TRBJ1-5	.	TGTGCCAGTAGTATAGCGGGGGGAGGGGCCGGCAATCAGCCCCAGCATTTT	CASSIAGGGAGNQPQHF
TRBV13	TRBD1	TRBJ1-1	.	TGTGCCAGCAGCTTAGGTAACAGGGGATACACTGAAGCTTTCTTT	CASSLGNRGYTEAFF
TRBV25-1	TRBD2	TRBJ2-7	.	TGTGCCAGCGCGGGGGGAGGGGCCGACTCCTACGAGCAGTACTTC	CASAGGGADSYEQYF
TRBV18	TRBD1	TRBJ2-7	.	TGTGCCAGCTCACCACCGGTGGGACAGGGTCCCGGCGAGCAGTACTTC	CASSPPVGQGPGEQYF
TRBV5-4	.	TRBJ2-7	.	TGTGCCAGCAGCTTGATGGCAGGGAACGAGCAGTACTTC	CASSLMAGNEQYF
TRBV19	.	TRBJ1-5	.	TGTGCCAGTACTACAGCCTATAGCAATCAGCCCCAGCATTTT	CASTTAYSNQPQHF
TRBV5-1	TRBD1	TRBJ2-2	once	TGCGCCAGCATCTCTAATCCGGGACAGGGTTTGGCCGGGGAGCTGTTTTTT	CASISNPGQGLAGELFF
TRBV25-1	TRBD1	TRBJ1-5	.	TGTGCCAGCAGTGAATCTGGCCCCGGACAGGGACACCAGCCCCAGCATTTT	CASSESGPGQGHQPQHF
TRBV15	.	TRBJ1-2	.	TGTGCCACCAGCCCCGAAAGGGGGGGAGGGTACCTTTCTAACTATGGCTACACCTTC	CATSPERGGGYLSNYGYTF
TRBV5-4	.	TRBJ1-1	.	TGTGCCAGCAGCTTGGTCGGGAAGAACACTGAAGCTTTCTTT	CASSLVGKNTEAFF
TRBV5-4	TRBD2	TRBJ2-1	once	TGTGCCAGCAGCCCGGACCGGGACTACTACAATGAGCAGTTCTTC	CASSPDRDYYNEQFF
TRBV5-5	TRBD1	TRBJ2-7	.	TGTGCCAGCAGCCGAATAGGACAGGGGGAGTGGGAGCAGTACTTC	CASSRIGQGEWEQYF
TRBV10-3	TRBD1	TRBJ1-3	.	TGTGCCATTAGACAGGGGGCCCCGAACACCATATATTTT	CAIRQGAPNTIYF
TRBV19	TRBD2	TRBJ2-7	.	TGTGCCAGTAGTAGAGCTCTAGCGGGAGACGCCTACGAGCAGTACTTC	CASSRALAGDAYEQYF
TRBV6-8	TRBD1	TRBJ2-2	.	TGTGCCAGCAGGTCGGACGGACAGGGGCTTCAGTCGACGAACACCGGGGAGCTGTTTTTT	CASRSDGQGLQSTNTGELFF
TRBV10-3	TRBD2	TRBJ2-7	.	TGTGCCATCAGTGAGTCGCGGAGCGGGAGGGGACCTTACGAGCAGTACTTC	CAISESRSGRGPYEQYF
TRBV5-1	.	TRBJ1-6	.	TGCGCCAGCAGCTTGACGGAGAGTTCACCCCTCCACTTT	CASSLTESSPLHF
TRBV30	.	TRBJ1-3	.	TGTGCCTGGAATTCCGGGGGAAACACCATATATTTT	CAWNSGGNTIYF
TRBV2	TRBD2	TRBJ2-6	.	TGTGCCAGCAACCCGGGACTAGCTCCGGGAGGGGCCAACGTCCTGACTTTC	CASNPGLAPGGANVLTF
TRBV2	.	TRBJ1-2	.	TGTGCCAGCAGGCCAGACGGGGGGGCGAATGAGGGCTACACCTTC	CASRPDGGANEGYTF
TRBV2	TRBD1	TRBJ1-1	.	TGTGCCAGCAGTTTTGAAGGGGGCCGCACTGAAGCTTTCTTT	CASSFEGGRTEAFF
TRBV5-4	TRBD1	TRBJ2-7	.	TGTGCCAGCAGCTTCCCCGGGACAGGGTACGAGCAGTACTTC	CASSFPGTGYEQYF
TRBV18	TRBD2	TRBJ2-7	.	TGTGCCAGCTCAAATGGACTAGCGGGACTCTACGAGCAGTACTTC	CASSNGLAGLYEQYF
TRBV5-6	.	TRBJ2-5	.	TGTGCCAGCAGCCCGGGGGACCAAGAGACCCAGTACTTC	CASSPGDQETQYF
TRBV11-2	TRBD2	TRBJ2-3	.	TGTGCCAGCAGCTTACGGACTAGCGGGGGAACGCAGTATTTT	CASSLRTSGGTQYF
TRBV2	.	TRBJ1-1	few	TGTGCCAGCAGTGATTTAAGCGGGCGACGGCCTAGGATGGCTTTCTTT	CASSDLSGRRPRMAFF
TRBV28	.	TRBJ1-2	.	TGTGCCAGCAGTCTAGACCTAGGCTACACCTTC	CASSLDLGYTF
TRBV5-5	.	TRBJ1-1	.	TGTGCCAGCAGCTTGGAAGGAGGAGTGAACACTGAAGCTTTCTTT	CASSLEGGVNTEAFF
TRBV29-1	TRBD2	TRBJ2-7	.	TGCAGCGTAGGACTAGCGGGAGCACCCTACGAGCAGTACTTC	CSVGLAGAPYEQYF
TRBV18	.	TRBJ2-3	.	TGTGCCAGCTCCCTACCAGATACGCAGTATTTT	CASSLPDTQYF
TRBV5-6	TRBD2	TRBJ2-1	once	TGTGCCAGCAGCTTCGTAGCGGGAGGCGCCTACAATGAGCAGTTCTTC	CASSFVAGGAYNEQFF
TRBV6-6	TRBD2	TRBJ2-5	.	TGTGCCAGCAGTTCCCGACTAGCGGAGACTCAAGAGACCCAGTACTTC	CASSSRLAETQETQYF
TRBV19	.	TRBJ1-1	.	TGTGCCAGTAGAGGGGCAAACACTGAAGCTTTCTTT	CASRGANTEAFF
TRBV5-1	.	TRBJ2-5	.	TGCGCCAGCAGCACATCCGACAGACTCCAAGAGACCCAGTACTTC	CASSTSDRLQETQYF
TRBV7-3	TRBD1	TRBJ2-2	.	TGTGCCAGCAGCTCAAACACCGGGACAGTCACCGGGGAGCTGTTTTTT	CASSSNTGTVTGELFF
TRBV10-3	.	TRBJ2-1	once	TGTGCCATCAGTGATGAGCAGGGCAATGAGCAGTTCTTC	CAISDEQGNEQFF
TRBV6-5	.	TRBJ2-7	.	TGTGCCAGCAGTTACTTTATAGCGGATCCCTACGAGCAGTACTTC	CASSYFIADPYEQYF
TRBV6-5	.	TRBJ2-2	.	TGTGCCAGCAGGCGACACAGGGACACCGGGGAGCTGTTTTTT	CASRRHRDTGELFF